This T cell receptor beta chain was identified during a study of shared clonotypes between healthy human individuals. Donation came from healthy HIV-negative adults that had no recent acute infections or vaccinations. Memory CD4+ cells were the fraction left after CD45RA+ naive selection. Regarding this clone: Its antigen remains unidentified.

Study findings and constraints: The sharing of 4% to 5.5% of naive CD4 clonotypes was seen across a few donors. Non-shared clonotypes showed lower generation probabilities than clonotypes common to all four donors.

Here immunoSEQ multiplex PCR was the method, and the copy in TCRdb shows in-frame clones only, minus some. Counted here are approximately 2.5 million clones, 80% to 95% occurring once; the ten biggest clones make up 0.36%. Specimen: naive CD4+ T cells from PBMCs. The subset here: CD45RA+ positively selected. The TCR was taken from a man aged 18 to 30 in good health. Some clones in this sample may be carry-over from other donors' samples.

The CDR3 DNA reads as TGTGCCAGCACGACCAACCCGTCCTACGAGCAGTACTTC. Residues: CASTTNPSYEQYF. This rearrangement joins TRBV28 to TRBJ2-7; D not resolved. Trimming shortened V by 7 bases and J by 1 base, and 11 bases separated the two germline ends. Germline CDR1 is MDHEN and CDR2 is SYDVKM. The CDR3 has 13 amino acids. Full variable domain (rest looked up from reference TRBV28 and TRBJ2-7): DVKVTQSSRYLVKRTGEKVFLECVQDMDHENMFWYRQDPGLGLRLIYFSYDVKMKEKGDIPEGYSVSREKKERFSLILESASTNQTSMYLCASTTNPSYEQYFGPGTRLTVT.